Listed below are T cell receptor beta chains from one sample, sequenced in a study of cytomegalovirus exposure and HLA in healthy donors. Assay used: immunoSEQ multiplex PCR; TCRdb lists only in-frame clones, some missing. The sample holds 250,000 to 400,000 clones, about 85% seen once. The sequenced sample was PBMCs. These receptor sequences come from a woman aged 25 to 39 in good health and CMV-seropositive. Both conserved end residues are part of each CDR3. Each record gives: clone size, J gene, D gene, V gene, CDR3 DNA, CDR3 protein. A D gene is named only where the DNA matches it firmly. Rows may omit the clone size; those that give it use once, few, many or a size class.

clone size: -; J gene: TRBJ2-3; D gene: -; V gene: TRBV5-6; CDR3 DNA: TGTGCCAGCAGCTTGAGGTCGGGGATTACGACAGATACGCAGTATTTT; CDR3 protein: CASSLRSGITTDTQYF
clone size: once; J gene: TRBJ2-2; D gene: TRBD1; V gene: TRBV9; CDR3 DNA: TGTGCCAGCAGCGTAGGGAAGGACAGGGGTTGGACCGGGGAGCTGTTTTTT; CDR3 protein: CASSVGKDRGWTGELFF
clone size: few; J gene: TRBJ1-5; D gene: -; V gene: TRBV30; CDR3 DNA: TGTGCCTGGAGTGGCGGTAGCAATCAGCCCCAGCATTTT; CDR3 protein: CAWSGGSNQPQHF
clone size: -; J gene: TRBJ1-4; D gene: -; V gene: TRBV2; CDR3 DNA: TGTGCCCACAGGGAGAACACTAATGAAAAACTGTTTTTT; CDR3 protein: CAHRENTNEKLFF
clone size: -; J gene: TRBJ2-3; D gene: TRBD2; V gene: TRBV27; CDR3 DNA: TGTGCCAGCACCAAGGGGACTAGCGGGACCAGCCTGGGCACAGATACGCAGTATTTT; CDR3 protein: CASTKGTSGTSLGTDTQYF
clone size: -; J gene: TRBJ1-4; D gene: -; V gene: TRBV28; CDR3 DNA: TGTGCCAGCAGTTTTTTCGGTACGGCAACTAATGAAAAACTGTTTTTT; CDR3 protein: CASSFFGTATNEKLFF
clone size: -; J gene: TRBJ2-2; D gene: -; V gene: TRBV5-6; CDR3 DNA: TGTGCCAGCAGCTCCCAGGTTGGCGGGGAGCTGTTTTTT; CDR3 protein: CASSSQVGGELFF
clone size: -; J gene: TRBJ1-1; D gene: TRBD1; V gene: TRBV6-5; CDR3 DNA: TGTGCCAGCAGTTCCACGATGGACAGGAAAGCTTTCTTT; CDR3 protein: CASSSTMDRKAFF
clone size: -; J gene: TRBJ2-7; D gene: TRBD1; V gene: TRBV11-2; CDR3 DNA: TGTGCCAGCAGCTGGATTTTTACCGGGACAGGAATCTCCTACGAGCAGTACTTC; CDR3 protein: CASSWIFTGTGISYEQYF
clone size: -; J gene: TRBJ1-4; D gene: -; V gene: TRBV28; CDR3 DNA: TGTGCCAGCAGTTTGCTCGTGCCGACTAATGAAAAACTGTTTTTT; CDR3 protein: CASSLLVPTNEKLFF
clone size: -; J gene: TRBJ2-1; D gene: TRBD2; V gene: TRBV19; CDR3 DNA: TGTGCCAGTATGCCGGCGGGAGGAGATCAGTTCTTC; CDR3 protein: CASMPAGGDQFF
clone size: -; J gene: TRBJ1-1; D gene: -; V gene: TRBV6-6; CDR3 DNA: TGTGCCAGCAGTTATGTTTTGAGCACTGAAGCTTTCTTT; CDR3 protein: CASSYVLSTEAFF
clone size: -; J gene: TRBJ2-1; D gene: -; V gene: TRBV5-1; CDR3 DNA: TGCGCCAGCAGCTTGGAGACTCGACAGTTCTTC; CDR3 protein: CASSLETRQFF
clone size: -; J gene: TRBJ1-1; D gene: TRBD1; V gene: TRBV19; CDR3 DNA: TGTGCCAGTAACACAGGGGGCACTGAAGCTTTCTTT; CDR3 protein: CASNTGGTEAFF
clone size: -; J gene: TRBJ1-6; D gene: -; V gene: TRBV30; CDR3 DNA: TGTGCCTGGAGTCGGGATAGTTCACCCCTCCACTTT; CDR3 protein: CAWSRDSSPLHF
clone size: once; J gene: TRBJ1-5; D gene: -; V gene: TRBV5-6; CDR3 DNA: TGTGCCAGCAGCTTGGCTGGGGATAGCAATCAGCCCCAGCATTTT; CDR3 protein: CASSLAGDSNQPQHF
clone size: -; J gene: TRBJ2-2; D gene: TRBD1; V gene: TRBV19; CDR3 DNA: TGTGCCAGTAGTTCCACAGGGGAGACCGGGGAGCTGTTTTTT; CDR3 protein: CASSSTGETGELFF
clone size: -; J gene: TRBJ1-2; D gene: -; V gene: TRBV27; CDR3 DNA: TGTGCCAGCAGGGATCCCGGATATGGCTACACCTTC; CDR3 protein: CASRDPGYGYTF
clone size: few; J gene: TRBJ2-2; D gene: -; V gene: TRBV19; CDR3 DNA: TGTGCCAGTATGGAGACATCGACCGGGGAGCTGTTTTTT; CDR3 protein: CASMETSTGELFF
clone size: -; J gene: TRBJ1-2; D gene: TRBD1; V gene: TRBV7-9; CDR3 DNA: TGTGCCAGCAGCTTAGCGGGTGACAGGGACGAAAATTATGGCTACACCTTC; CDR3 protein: CASSLAGDRDENYGYTF
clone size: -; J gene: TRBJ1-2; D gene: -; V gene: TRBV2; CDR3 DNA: TGTGCCAGACCGAAAGATGGCTACACCTTC; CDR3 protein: CARPKDGYTF
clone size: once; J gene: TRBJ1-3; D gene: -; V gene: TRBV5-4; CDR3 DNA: TGTGCCAGCAGCCTAGGACACAAGAGCTCTGGAAACACCATATATTTT; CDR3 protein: CASSLGHKSSGNTIYF
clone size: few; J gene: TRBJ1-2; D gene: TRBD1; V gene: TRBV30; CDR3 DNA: TGTGCCTGGAGTGTAGGGGACAGGGTCCGTGATCGGTATGGCTACACCTTC; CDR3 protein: CAWSVGDRVRDRYGYTF
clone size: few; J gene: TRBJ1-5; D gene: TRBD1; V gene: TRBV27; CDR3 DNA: TGTGCCAGCAGCCCCCGGGACAGGGGGTTCAATCAGCCCCAGCATTTT; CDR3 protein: CASSPRDRGFNQPQHF
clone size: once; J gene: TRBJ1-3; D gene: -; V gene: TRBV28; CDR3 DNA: TGTGCCGCTGGAGGTTCTGGAAACACCATATATTTT; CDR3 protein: CAAGGSGNTIYF
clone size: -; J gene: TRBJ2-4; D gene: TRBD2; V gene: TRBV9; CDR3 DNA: TGTGCCAGCAGCGTATCTGGGGGGGTAGCCAAAAACATTCAGTACTTC; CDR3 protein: CASSVSGGVAKNIQYF
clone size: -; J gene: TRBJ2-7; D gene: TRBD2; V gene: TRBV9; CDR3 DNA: TGTGCCAGCAGCGTAGAGAGCGGGGGGGCCTCCTACGAGCAGTACTTC; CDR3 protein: CASSVESGGASYEQYF
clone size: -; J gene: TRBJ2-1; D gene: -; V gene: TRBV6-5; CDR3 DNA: TGTGCCAGCAGCGAACAGTTCTACAATGAGCAGTTCTTC; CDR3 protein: CASSEQFYNEQFF
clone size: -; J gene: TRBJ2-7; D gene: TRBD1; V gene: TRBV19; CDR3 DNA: TGTGCCAGTAGACAGGGGCGAGTCTACGAGCAGTACTTC; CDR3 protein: CASRQGRVYEQYF
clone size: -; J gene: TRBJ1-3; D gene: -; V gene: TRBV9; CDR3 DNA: TGTGCCAGCAGCGACAACCGAGAGAGCTCTGGAAACACCATATATTTT; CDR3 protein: CASSDNRESSGNTIYF
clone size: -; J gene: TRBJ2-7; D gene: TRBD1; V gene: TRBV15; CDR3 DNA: TGTGCCACCAGCAGAGATGGCAGGGGGCTGTACGAGCAGTACTTC; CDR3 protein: CATSRDGRGLYEQYF
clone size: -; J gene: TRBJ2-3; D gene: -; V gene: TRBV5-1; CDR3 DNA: TGCGCCAGCAGCTTGGTGCCCGAGATTAGCACAGATACGCAGTATTTT; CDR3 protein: CASSLVPEISTDTQYF
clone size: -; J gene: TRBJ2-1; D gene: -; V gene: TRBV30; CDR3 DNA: TGTGCCTGGAGTAGGTCCTACAATGAGCAGTTCTTC; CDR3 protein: CAWSRSYNEQFF
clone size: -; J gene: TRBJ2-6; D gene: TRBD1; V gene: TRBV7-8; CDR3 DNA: TGTGCCAGCAGCTATACAGGGGCTGGGGCCAACGTCCTGACTTTC; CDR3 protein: CASSYTGAGANVLTF
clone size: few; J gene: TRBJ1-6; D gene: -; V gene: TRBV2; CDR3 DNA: TGTGCCAGCAGGGACAGCGGCCGGGGTTCACCCCTCCACTTT; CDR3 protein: CASRDSGRGSPLHF
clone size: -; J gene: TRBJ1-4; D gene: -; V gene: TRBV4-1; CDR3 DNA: TGCGCCAGCAGCCTCCCGGGAGAGGCGGATGAAAAACTGTTTTTT; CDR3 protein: CASSLPGEADEKLFF
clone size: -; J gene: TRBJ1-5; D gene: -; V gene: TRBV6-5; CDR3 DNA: TGTGCCAGCAGTCCTCAGCGCTCCAACAATCAGCCCCAGCATTTT; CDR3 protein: CASSPQRSNNQPQHF
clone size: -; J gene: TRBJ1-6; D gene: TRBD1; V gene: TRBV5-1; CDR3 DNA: TGCGCCAGCAGCCAAAGTCAGGGGGGTTATAATTCACCCCTCCACTTT; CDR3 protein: CASSQSQGGYNSPLHF
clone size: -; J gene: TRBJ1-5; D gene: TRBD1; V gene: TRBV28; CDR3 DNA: TGTGCCAGCAGTTCGCCAGACAGGGGGGCCTATAGCAATCAGCCCCAGCATTTT; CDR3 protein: CASSSPDRGAYSNQPQHF
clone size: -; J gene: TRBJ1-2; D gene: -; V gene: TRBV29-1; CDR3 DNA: TGCAGCGGATTGACAGACTACTATGGCTACACCTTC; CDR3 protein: CSGLTDYYGYTF
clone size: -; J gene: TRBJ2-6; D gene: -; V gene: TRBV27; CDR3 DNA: TGTGCCAGCAGTTTATCGGGCACCCAGAGCTCTGGGGCCAACGTCCTGACTTTC; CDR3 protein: CASSLSGTQSSGANVLTF
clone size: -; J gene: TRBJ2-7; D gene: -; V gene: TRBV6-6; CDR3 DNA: TGTGCCAGCAGTCTTCAGAACGAGCAGTACTTC; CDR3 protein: CASSLQNEQYF
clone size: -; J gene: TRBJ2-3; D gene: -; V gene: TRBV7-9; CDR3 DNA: TGTGCCAGCAGCTCGTACAGGGTATTATCCCCAGATACGCAGTATTTT; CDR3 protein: CASSSYRVLSPDTQYF
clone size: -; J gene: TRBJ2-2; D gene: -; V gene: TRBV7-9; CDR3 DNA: TGTGCCAGCAGCTTCGCGGCAGACTACACCGGGGAGCTGTTTTTT; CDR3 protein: CASSFAADYTGELFF
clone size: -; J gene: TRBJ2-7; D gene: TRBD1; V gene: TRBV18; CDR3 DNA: TGTGCCAGCTCACCAGGTCCGGACAGGGTCTACGAGCAGTACTTC; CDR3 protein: CASSPGPDRVYEQYF
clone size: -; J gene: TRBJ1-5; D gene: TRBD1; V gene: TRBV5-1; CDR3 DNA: TGCGCCAGCAGCTTGGGGGACAGTAGCAATCAGCCCCAGCATTTT; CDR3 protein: CASSLGDSSNQPQHF